This T cell receptor (beta chain) was documented in a study of T cells in localized non-small cell lung cancer. Study outcomes and limitations: The greatest T cell clonality was found in uninvolved adjacent lung (higher than in tumor). Elevated circulating T cell density in blood was associated with longer overall survival. Of the top 100 tumor clones, median about 53 were in adjacent lung, 25 to 30 among its top 100.

By sample share, this clone is medium-sized. Its specificity is not known. This CDR3 has 17 amino acids. CDR1 is MDHEN, CDR2 SYDVKM, per germline. V lost 5 bases, J lost 0 bases, and 19 bases lay in between. Data came from immunoSEQ multiplex PCR; TCRdb stores just in-frame clones and leaves some out. Among roughly 24,000 clones listed, 65% to 85% were seen once. V and J are TRBV28 and TRBJ1-1; D is possibly TRBD1 (6 bases). This specimen consisted of peripheral blood, obtained before any cancer treatment. The TCR originated in a man aged 35 to 69 with stage III squamous cell lung carcinoma. This CDR3 is CASSRDRPEFMNTEAFF. The CDR3 DNA reads TGTGCCAGCAGTCGAGACAGGCCCGAGTTTATGAACACTGAAGCTTTCTTT.